A single sample is the source of the 18 T cell receptor beta chains below, sequenced in a study of T cells in Graves' hyperthyroidism and ophthalmopathy. Researchers took RNA transcripts and amplified the TCR beta CDR3 regions from them. TCR CDR3 regions were first amplified by RT-PCR with HTBI primers. TCRdb analysed the multiplex PCR reads with MiXCR anew, one entry per CDR3 protein. The sample has about 420,000 distinct CDR3 sequences, roughly 15% seen once. The specimen was blood. These receptors were obtained from a woman aged 18-29 years with Graves' hyperthyroidism.

About this clonotype: One end of the junction fails to match germline, which may point to a read error. This chain uses TRBV5-5 with TRBJ1-1; D is undetermined. CDR3 length: 14 amino acids. Germline loops: CDR1 SGHKS, CDR2 YYEKEE (reference sequence). CDR3 amino acids: CASSQDRSGREAFF. Here the CDR3 DNA reads TGCGCCAGCAGCCAAGATCGGAGCGGGAGGGAAGCTTTCTTT.

This clonotype was recorded at least ten times. CDR3 protein: CASSFSSGRAEKDTQYF. CDR3 sequence (DNA): TGTGCCAGCAGTTTTTCCAGCGGGAGGGCGGAAAAAGATACGCAGTATTTT. The rearrangement uses TRBV28 and TRBJ2-3; TRBD2 aligns across 10 bases. Trimming cost V 3 bases and J 5 bases; bases outside gene matches: 11. Germline CDR1 is MDHEN and CDR2 is SYDVKM. CDR3 length: 17 residues.

This clonotype came up many times. The gene calls are TRBV30 and TRBJ1-2, with D possibly TRBD1 on 5 matching bases. The CDR3 covers 13 residues. Trimming took off 4 bases at V and 4 bases at J, with 13 bases between the two ends. CDR1 GTSNPN and CDR2 SVGIG come from the germline V gene (reference sequence). CDR3 sequence (DNA): TGTGCCTGGACGGAGGGGAGGGGCTATGGCTACACCTTC. It codes for CAWTEGRGYGYTF.

This clonotype appeared many times. The rearrangement joins TRBV13 to TRBJ2-3, with 10 bases matching TRBD2. Germline-derived CDR1 and CDR2 are PRHDT and FYEKMQ (reference sequence). The CDR3 spans 16 residues. Losses at the gene ends were 5 bases for V and 5 bases for J; bases not matched to a gene: 10. In DNA form, the CDR3 reads TGTGCCAGCAGCGCCAACGCTGTAGCGGGGGGAGATACGCAGTATTTT. It translates to CASSANAVAGGDTQYF.

In this sample, this clonotype turned up many times. The V and J genes are TRBV29-1 and TRBJ2-3; 7 bases line up with TRBD2. Germline V gene data show CDR1 as SQVTM and CDR2 as ANQGSEA. The junction had 6 bases not matched to a gene; V was cut back by 7 bases and J by 2 bases. This CDR3 region has 13 residues. The DNA of the CDR3 is TGCAGCGGGCGGGGGAGGTACACAGATACGCAGTATTTT. This translates into CSGRGRYTDTQYF.

At least ten counts were recorded for this clonotype. The chain joins TRBV10-1 to TRBJ2-3; a weak D match, TRBD2 (6 bases). Germline lookup yields CDR1 WNHNN and CDR2 SYGVQD (reference sequence). CDR3 length: 15 amino acids. V lost 4 bases to trimming and J lost 2 bases, with 13 bases between them. In DNA form, the CDR3 reads TGCGCCAGCAGTGTCTGGCGGGGATTCACAGATACGCAGTATTTT. Protein: CASSVWRGFTDTQYF.

This chain joins TRBV18 and TRBJ2-2; D unclear. Germline CDR1 and CDR2: KGHSH and LQKENI. V was shortened by 6 bases and J by 4 bases, with 9 bases between the two germline ends. The CDR3 has 13 residues. For the CDR3, the DNA is TGTGCCAGCTCCCGTCTCGCCACCGGGGAGCTGTTTTTT. Its translation is CASSRLATGELFF. Full variable domain (missing parts from reference TRBV18 and TRBJ2-2): NAGVMQNPRHLVRRRGQEARLRCSPMKGHSHVYWYRQLPEEGLKFMVYLQKENIIDESGMPKERFSAEFPKEGPSILRIQQVVRGDSAAYFCASSRLATGELFFGEGSRLTVL.

This clonotype was observed at least ten times. This chain links TRBV20-1 with TRBJ2-5, with 10 bases fitting TRBD2. Losses at the gene ends were 2 bases for V and 6 bases for J; bases not matched to a gene: 9. CDR1 is DFQATT and CDR2 is SNEGSKA in the germline V gene (reference sequence). The length of the CDR3 is 15 residues. The CDR3 loop is CSARLSGRLYKTQYF. CDR3 DNA: TGCAGTGCTAGACTTAGCGGGAGGCTATATAAGACCCAGTACTTC.

This clonotype turned up a few times. The chain employs TRBV5-1 and TRBJ1-5; D not certain. The V and J ends lost 2 bases and 5 bases respectively, with 11 bases between them. The CDR3 is 14 amino acids. The germline V gene encodes CDR1 SGHRS and CDR2 YFSETQ. CDR3 in DNA: TGCGCCAGCAGCTTCGACCCCGGGGATCAGCCCCAGCATTTT. Translating it yields CASSFDPGDQPQHF.

This clonotype was seen many times. The V gene is TRBV29-1, the J gene TRBJ2-1; 12 positions agree with TRBD2. With 6 bases clipped from V and 9 bases from J, the junction kept 3 bases outside the gene matches. The CDR3 covers 12 residues. CDR1 and CDR2 from the germline V gene are SQVTM and ANQGSEA. CDR3 loop: CSVLAGGGEQFF. In DNA, the CDR3 is TGCAGCGTGCTAGCGGGAGGGGGTGAGCAGTTCTTC.

This clonotype came up many times. The chain carries TRBV5-1 and TRBJ2-7; 10 bases fit TRBD1. Germline CDR1 and CDR2: SGHRS and YFSETQ. Trimming cost V 4 bases and J 2 bases; bases outside gene matches: 6. The length of the CDR3 is 15 residues. The CDR3 sequence: CASSHGQGGPYEQYF. The CDR3 nucleotides are TGCGCCAGCAGCCACGGACAGGGGGGACCCTACGAGCAGTACTTC.

This clonotype is a singleton in its sample. The chain is built from TRBV27 and TRBJ2-7, with 13 bases matching TRBD2. The V gene end was trimmed by 10 bases and the J gene end by 0 bases; junction bases not matched to a gene: 12. Germline CDR1 and CDR2: MNHEY and SMNVEV (reference sequence). The CDR3 spans 17 residues. This chain's CDR3 is CATRLAGGGPSSYEQYF. The CDR3 DNA reads TGTGCCACCCGACTAGCGGGAGGAGGCCCGAGCTCCTACGAGCAGTACTTC.

This clonotype was counted a few times. This chain joins TRBV19 and TRBJ2-2, with a tentative D call TRBD1 (5 bases). The V gene lost 4 bases and the J gene lost 0 bases, with 15 bases spanning the gap. The germline V gene encodes CDR1 LNHDA and CDR2 SQIVND (reference sequence). CDR3 size: 17 residues. CDR3 region: CASSTPGPGPNTGELFF. CDR3 coding DNA: TGTGCCAGTAGTACTCCCGGGCCAGGGCCGAACACCGGGGAGCTGTTTTTT.

This clonotype was recorded at least ten times. The chain links TRBV7-6 to TRBJ2-1; 11 bases map to TRBD2. Trimming removed 5 bases from V and 2 bases from J; junction bases left unmatched: 8. CDR3 length: 17 amino acids. Germline V gives CDR1 SGHVS, CDR2 FNYEAQ. DNA for the CDR3: TGTGCCAGCAGCACCCCCTTTAGCGGGAGGGCCTACAATGAGCAGTTCTTC. Its protein is CASSTPFSGRAYNEQFF.

This clonotype has at least ten counts. The chain employs TRBV2 and TRBJ2-3, with D perhaps being TRBD1 or TRBD2 (5 bases each). CDR3 length: 13 residues. Trimming removed 9 bases at V and 4 bases at J, with 14 bases between. Germline CDR1 reads SNHLY; CDR2 reads FYNNEI. CDR3 bases: TGTGCCAGAAGCAGTCGAGGGGCAGATACGCAGTATTTT. This sequence encodes CARSSRGADTQYF.

The chain employs TRBV9 and TRBJ1-1, with a weak D call TRBD1 (5 bases). Germline CDR1 SGDLS, CDR2 YYNGEE. V lost 4 bases and J lost 0, with 13 bases in between. This CDR3 is built from 15 residues. In DNA form, the CDR3 reads TGTGCCAGCAGCCCCCCTGGGGGGATGAACACTGAAGCTTTCTTT. This translates into CASSPPGGMNTEAFF.

This clonotype showed up just once. CDR3 DNA: TGTGCCAGCAGTGAAGTAAGGACCGGGGAGCTGTTTTTT. Its translation: CASSEVRTGELFF. The chain couples TRBV6-1 to TRBJ2-2; D is unresolved. Germline V gene sequence: CDR1 MNHNS, CDR2 SASEGT. V gave up 1 base and J gave up 5 bases, with 5 bases separating them. CDR3 length: 13 residues.

This clonotype was seen ten or more times. The chain's CDR3 is CASSHLGLGRPSTDTQYF. In nucleotides, the CDR3 is TGTGCCAGCAGTCACCTTGGACTAGGCCGACCTAGCACAGATACGCAGTATTTT. J is TRBJ2-3 and V is TRBV28; 7 nucleotides line up with TRBD2. This CDR3 spans 18 amino acids. Germline trimming cut 5 bases from V and 0 bases from J; bases unmatched to any gene: 14. CDR1 is MDHEN and CDR2 is SYDVKM in the germline V gene.